This T cell receptor beta chain came from a study of cytomegalovirus exposure and HLA in healthy donors. Method: immunoSEQ multiplex PCR; TCRdb's copy keeps in-frame clones and lacks some. The profile shows approximately 150,000 clones, about 90% of them singletons. The CDR3 is 15 residues long. Germline-derived CDR1 and CDR2 are MNHNS and SASEGT. V was clipped by 3 bases and J by 7 bases, with 16 bases between them. Sequenced: PBMCs. The TCR was taken from a woman younger than 30 in good health and CMV-seropositive. The V call is TRBV6-1, the J call TRBJ1-5; D might be TRBD1 (6 bases). The CDR3 nucleotides read TGTGCCAGCAGTGAGGGGCCAGGGGCGAGGCAGCCCCAGCATTTT. Translating gives CASSEGPGARQPQHF.